This paragraph covers one T cell receptor (beta chain) sequence. The data were taken from a study of blood T cell repertoires in COVID-19. For the study at large: Acute and convalescent COVID-19 samples came from the United States, Italy and Spain. T cells, B-cell-depleted T cells, or PBMCs supplied cDNA or gDNA.

In the source study's methods: Estimates of nucleated cell counts were drawn from the amplification of reference gene primers. Generated by immunoSEQ multiplex PCR, the TCRdb table keeps only in-frame clones and is missing some. Clone size and V and J calls were adopted from that table, with D and trimming inferred from the DNA. The table lists roughly 390,000 clones, 85% of them singletons. This CDR3 region has 19 residues. CDR1 and CDR2 from the germline V gene are SGHVT and SQSDAQ. Germline trimming cut 1 base from V and 0 bases from J; bases unmatched to any gene: 12. This clonotype originated in a woman in her late teens or twenties with acute or convalescent COVID-19. The V call is TRBV7-4, the J call TRBJ1-5; 7 bases map to TRBD1. Sequenced sample: peripheral blood. As DNA, the CDR3 is TGTGCCAGCAGCTTAGGTCCAAGGGACAGCTTCTATAGCAATCAGCCCCAGCATTTT. Translating gives CASSLGPRDSFYSNQPQHF.